This T cell receptor (beta chain) was captured by sequencing in a study of T cell changes during pregnancy in multiple sclerosis. This CDR3 has 14 amino acids. Germline assignment: CDR1 MGHDK and CDR2 SYGVNS. The V gene lost 5 bases and the J gene lost 6 bases, with 14 bases spanning the gap. TCRdb's copy holds only in-frame clones and misses some; the assay was immunoSEQ multiplex PCR. The data hold around 64,000 clones, with 80% to 95% observed a single time. Sequenced material: CD4+ T cells from peripheral blood mononuclear cells, taken after pregnancy. This sequence was found in a female donor with multiple sclerosis, enrolled in a pregnancy study. The genes are TRBV25-1 and TRBJ2-1, with D uncertain. The CDR3 sequence is CASSQVEWLNEQFF. As DNA, the CDR3 is TGTGCCAGCAGTCAGGTAGAGTGGCTCAATGAGCAGTTCTTC.